Listed below are T cell receptor beta chains from one sample, sequenced in a study of cytomegalovirus exposure and HLA in healthy donors. Sequencing used immunoSEQ multiplex PCR; TCRdb keeps in-frame clones, though not all of them. The sample lists about 200,000 clones, around 82% occurring once. Sample: PBMCs. These receptors originate from a woman under 40 in good health and CMV-seropositive. The CDR3 runs from the conserved cysteine through the conserved F or W. Fields, in order: clone size, V gene, D gene, J gene, CDR3 DNA, CDR3 protein. A D gene is named only where the DNA matches it firmly. Clone size, where shown, is once, few, many, or a class for clones that have expanded.

once	TRBV2	NA	TRBJ1-6	TGTGCCAGCCTCGGACAGTTTAGCTCCTATAATTCACCCCTCCACTTT	CASLGQFSSYNSPLHF
NA	TRBV7-8	TRBD1	TRBJ2-3	TGTGCCAGCAGCTTAGAAACGAGGGGGCTCGGCACAGATACGCAGTATTTT	CASSLETRGLGTDTQYF
NA	TRBV29-1	NA	TRBJ2-2	TGCAGCGTTGAAAGCACGAGCACCGGGGAGCTGTTTTTT	CSVESTSTGELFF
NA	TRBV4-1	NA	TRBJ1-4	TGCGCCAGCAGCCCGACGGGGATGGGGACTAATGAAAAACTGTTTTTT	CASSPTGMGTNEKLFF
NA	TRBV29-1	TRBD1	TRBJ1-2	TGCAGCGTTGGACAGGGCTCTAACTATGGCTACACCTTC	CSVGQGSNYGYTF
once	TRBV19	NA	TRBJ2-3	TGTGCCAGTAGCGGTCCCACAGATACGCAGTATTTT	CASSGPTDTQYF
NA	TRBV7-8	NA	TRBJ2-1	TGTGCCAGCAGCTCCTGGGACCTCCGAGGGGGCAATGAGCAGTTCTTC	CASSSWDLRGGNEQFF
NA	TRBV2	NA	TRBJ2-5	TGTGCCAGCTGTCTCCGGGACTCAAAAGAGACCCAGTACTTC	CASCLRDSKETQYF
NA	TRBV2	TRBD1	TRBJ2-1	TGTGCCAGCAATCCCCGGGACAGGGGGTTGAATGAGCAGTTCTTC	CASNPRDRGLNEQFF
NA	TRBV7-2	NA	TRBJ2-1	TGTGCCAGCAGCTTATCGGTCCCGAGCTCCTACAATGAGCAGTTCTTC	CASSLSVPSSYNEQFF
NA	TRBV11-2	TRBD1	TRBJ2-1	TGTGCCAGCAGCTTATACCAGGACAGGCCCTACAATGAGCAGTTCTTC	CASSLYQDRPYNEQFF
NA	TRBV29-1	NA	TRBJ2-5	TGCAGCGTTGTCGGGGGGCGATTCCAAGAGACCCAGTACTTC	CSVVGGRFQETQYF
NA	TRBV2	NA	TRBJ1-2	TGTGCCAGCAGTGATCGGGGGGAGAACTATGGCCACACCTTC	CASSDRGENYGHTF
NA	TRBV11-2	NA	TRBJ1-4	TGTGCCAGCAGCTGGGGCCGGGCTGAAAAACTGTTTTTT	CASSWGRAEKLFF
NA	TRBV11-3	NA	TRBJ2-2	TGTGCCAGCAGCTTAGATCCAGGCGGGACCGGGGAGCTGTTTTTT	CASSLDPGGTGELFF
NA	TRBV5-1	NA	TRBJ2-7	TGCGCCAGCAGCTTGTTCGGGCAGGGGCCCTACGAGCAGTACTTC	CASSLFGQGPYEQYF
NA	TRBV11-2	NA	TRBJ2-7	TGTGCCAGCAGCTTAGCAGCGACCGACTCCTACGAGCAGTACTTC	CASSLAATDSYEQYF
NA	TRBV6-1	TRBD2	TRBJ2-7	TGTGCCAGCAGGGAAACCGGGACTAGCGTTTCCTACGAGCAGTACTTC	CASRETGTSVSYEQYF
NA	TRBV7-8	NA	TRBJ2-4	TGTGCCAGCAGCGCAGCCCTTGGGAGCCCCAAAAACATTCAGTACTTC	CASSAALGSPKNIQYF
few	TRBV4-3	NA	TRBJ1-1	TGCGCCAGCAGCCAAGAAACAGGGTTTCCTGAAGCTTTCTTT	CASSQETGFPEAFF
NA	TRBV27	TRBD1	TRBJ2-3	TGTGCCAGCAGTTTATGGGGACAGGGGGCCGGAGATACGCAGTATTTT	CASSLWGQGAGDTQYF
NA	TRBV6-6	TRBD2	TRBJ2-7	TGTGCCAGCAACCTAGCGGGGTACGAGCAGTACTTC	CASNLAGYEQYF
NA	TRBV11-2	NA	TRBJ2-7	TGTGCCAGCAGCTTATGGGGGCTCCCAATGACATCCTACGAGCAGTACTTC	CASSLWGLPMTSYEQYF
NA	TRBV6-6	NA	TRBJ2-3	TGTGCCAGCAGTTATGGAGCCGAGGTAGATACGCAGTATTTT	CASSYGAEVDTQYF
NA	TRBV7-8	TRBD2	TRBJ2-7	TGTGCCAGCAGCCCGTGGACTAGCGGCGCCTACGAGCAGTACTTC	CASSPWTSGAYEQYF
NA	TRBV5-6	NA	TRBJ1-2	TGTGCCAGCAGCGCCAACTGGGACACTACCCCGTGTGGCTACACCTTC	CASSANWDTTPCGYTF
NA	TRBV7-8	TRBD2	TRBJ2-5	TGTGCCAGCAGCTTAGAAGGTGGGCTAGCGGGAGGAGAGACCCAGTACTTC	CASSLEGGLAGGETQYF
NA	TRBV10-3	NA	TRBJ2-7	TGTGCCATCAGTGATGGGGCAGATACTTCCTACGAGCAGTACTTC	CAISDGADTSYEQYF
NA	TRBV30	NA	TRBJ2-1	TGTGCCTGGAGCGCGGTCGAGGCTGAGCAGTTCTTC	CAWSAVEAEQFF
NA	TRBV28	NA	TRBJ2-7	TGTGCCAGCAGTTTATTACGGAGCTCCTACGAGCAGTACTTC	CASSLLRSSYEQYF
once	TRBV19	NA	TRBJ2-1	TGTGCCAGTAGTATGTCACGGTACAATGAGCAGTTCTTC	CASSMSRYNEQFF
NA	TRBV7-6	TRBD2	TRBJ2-1	TGTGCCAGCAGCGGGGGACTAGCGGGAGGCTTAATCTCCTACAATGAGCAGTTCTTC	CASSGGLAGGLISYNEQFF
NA	TRBV15	NA	TRBJ2-3	TGTGCCACCAGCAGTCGTACAGATACGCAGTATTTT	CATSSRTDTQYF
NA	TRBV28	TRBD1	TRBJ2-7	TGTGCCAGCAGTGACAGGGCTGACGAGCAGTACTTC	CASSDRADEQYF
once	TRBV6-6	TRBD1	TRBJ1-2	TGTGCCAGCACCTACTCCCGGGACAGGGGGGACTATGGCTACACCTTC	CASTYSRDRGDYGYTF
NA	TRBV7-3	NA	TRBJ1-5	TGTGCCAGCAGCGGGGACACTAGCAATCAGCCCCAGCATTTT	CASSGDTSNQPQHF
few	TRBV2	NA	TRBJ1-4	TGTGCCAGCAGTGAACGGACAGTCGGTGAAAAACTGTTTTTT	CASSERTVGEKLFF
NA	TRBV4-3	TRBD2	TRBJ2-1	TGCGCCAGCAGTCCTACTAGCGGGGGGTCCTACAATGAGCAGTTCTTC	CASSPTSGGSYNEQFF
NA	TRBV19	NA	TRBJ1-6	TGTGCCAGTAGTATAGCGGAGAATTCACCCCTCCACTTT	CASSIAENSPLHF
NA	TRBV18	TRBD2	TRBJ2-5	TGTGCCAGCTCACCGAGCGGGGGGGAGGAGACCCAGTACTTC	CASSPSGGEETQYF
NA	TRBV6-6	TRBD1	TRBJ1-2	TGTGCCAGCGGCGGACAGGGGGCTAACTATGGCTACACCTTC	CASGGQGANYGYTF
NA	TRBV28	TRBD1	TRBJ2-7	TGTGCCAGCAGTTTATCGGACAGGGAGCAGTACTTC	CASSLSDREQYF
NA	TRBV5-6	TRBD2	TRBJ2-5	TGTGCCAGCAGCTTGGCCCTAGCGGGGGGCCAAGAGACCCAGTACTTC	CASSLALAGGQETQYF
NA	TRBV9	NA	TRBJ1-1	TGTGCCAGCAGCCCTTGGGGGGGTCGGACTGAAGCTTTCTTT	CASSPWGGRTEAFF
NA	TRBV7-2	NA	TRBJ2-7	TGTGCCAGCAGCTTAATAGCGCCCTACGAGCAGTACTTC	CASSLIAPYEQYF
NA	TRBV27	TRBD1	TRBJ2-3	TGTGCCAGCAGTCCGGGACAGGGGACAGATACGCAGTATTTT	CASSPGQGTDTQYF
once	TRBV4-3	NA	TRBJ2-3	TGCGCCAGCAGCCAAGATCTCACGGTGATCACCACAGATACGCAGTATTTT	CASSQDLTVITTDTQYF